This T cell receptor (beta chain) was captured by sequencing in a study of early T cells in non-severe SARS-CoV-2 infection. The overall study: Sequenced material consisted of bulk RNA (from unsorted whole blood), and chains were unpaired.

The CDR3 covers 16 residues. V was shortened by 6 bases and J by 7 bases, with 23 bases between the two germline ends. CDR1 is SGDLS, CDR2 YYNGEE, per germline. Individually, cDNA molecules had unique molecular identifiers attached to them. TCRdb passed the 5' RACE reads through MiXCR, listing each CDR3 protein once. Of roughly 76,000 distinct CDR3 sequences listed, 12% are singletons. The rearrangement uses TRBV9 and TRBJ2-1; perhaps D is TRBD1 or TRBD2 (6 bases each). The receptor's source is an adult who was a healthcare worker with PCR-confirmed SARS-CoV-2 infection or an uninfected control (not recorded which). The sequencing sample was made of whole blood. The CDR3 spells CASTLPGAENVNEQFF. In nucleotides, the CDR3 is TGTGCCAGCACCCTCCCGGGGGCAGAAAACGTTAATGAGCAGTTCTTC.